These 17 T cell receptor beta chains were sequenced from one sample in a study of response to subunit inactivated influenza vaccine (dated by TCRdb to the late 2010s). Libraries were prepared through RT-PCR. TCRdb records Illumina HiSeq 2500 as the sequencer. TCRdb's own reprocessing of the public reads used fastp at Q25 and MiXCR and kept productive beta chains. Every entry covers one CDR3 protein and lists the most common genes and DNA from its rows. The sample table records about 520,000 distinct CDR3 sequences; under 8.5% of these occur just once. The top ten clones comprise about an eighth of the sample. This sample comprised PBMCs from blood, obtained less than 30 months after vaccination. Receptor source: a man aged 50-75 years who received an inactivated influenza vaccine. Donor details come from another sample of the same person, matched by shared clones.

This clonotype was counted between two and nine times. CDR3 loop: CSAIAEMSSPLHF. CDR3 sequence (DNA): TGCAGTGCTATTGCGGAGATGAGTTCACCCCTCCACTTT. The chain is built from TRBV20-1 and TRBJ1-6; D gene unclear. In germline, CDR1 is DFQATT, CDR2 SNEGSKA (reference sequence). Trimming took off 4 bases at V and 9 bases at J, with 13 bases between the two ends. CDR3 length: 13 amino acids.

The chain is built from TRBV7-6 and TRBJ1-4; D remains ambiguous. Looked up from germline, CDR1 is SGHVS and CDR2 is FNYEAQ. The CDR3 covers 15 residues. V was clipped by 1 base and J by 3 bases, with 9 bases between them. The CDR3 spells CASSLVAGSNEKLFF. In DNA, the CDR3 is TGTGCCAGCAGCTTAGTTGCGGGATCTAATGAAAAACTGTTTTTT.

This clonotype has more than one count but fewer than ten. The chain recombines TRBV4-2 with TRBJ2-5, with D hard to call. This CDR3 comprises 16 residues. Germline V gene data show CDR1 as LGHNA and CDR2 as YNFKEQ. The V end lost 0 bases, the J end lost 4 bases, and 15 bases lay between the germline ends. The CDR3 coding sequence is TGTGCCAGCAGCCAAGATGCCGGCCCGGCCGGAGAGACCCAGTACTTC. Its translation is CASSQDAGPAGETQYF.

This chain connects TRBV27 to TRBJ2-5, with 8 bases identical to TRBD1. The junction had 11 bases not matched to a gene; V was cut back by 6 bases and J by 5 bases. There are 15 residues in the CDR3. Looked up from germline, CDR1 is MNHEY and CDR2 is SMNVEV (reference sequence). The CDR3 nucleotides read TGTGCCAGCAGCTTAACAGGGGGAAGTGCGGAGACCCAGTACTTC. It translates to CASSLTGGSAETQYF.

This rearrangement joins TRBV20-1 to TRBJ2-7; D is undetermined. Per germline, CDR1 DFQATT and CDR2 SNEGSKA (reference sequence). This CDR3 region has 16 residues. V was shortened by 0 bases and J by 5 bases, with 20 bases between the two germline ends. In DNA form, the CDR3 reads TGCAGTGCTAGAGATCCTGTCTCCTCGTCGCTCCACGAGCAGTACTTC. Amino acid sequence: CSARDPVSSSLHEQYF.

This clonotype was recorded a few times. The chain uses TRBV15 and TRBJ2-1; TRBD2 is a possible D gene (5 bases). The CDR3 has 14 residues. Trimming removed 3 bases from V and 10 bases from J, with 16 bases in between. Germline V gene data show CDR1 as LNHNV and CDR2 as YYDKDF (reference sequence). The CDR3, as DNA: TGTGCCACCAGCAGTACTAGAATACCCCGGGAGCAGTTCTTC. This translates into CATSSTRIPREQFF.

The DNA for the CDR3 is TGTGCCAGCAGCTTACGGTTGGAGGGGTATGAGCAGTTCTTC. It encodes CASSLRLEGYEQFF. The chain joins TRBV7-9 to TRBJ2-1, with D perhaps matching TRBD2 (6 bases). The CDR3 length is 14 residues. Trimming left V 2 bases short and J 8 bases short, with 13 bases between. Looked up from germline, CDR1 is SEHNR and CDR2 is FQNEAQ (reference sequence).

This clonotype was observed a few times. This chain connects TRBV7-2 to TRBJ2-5; TRBD2 matches 12 bases. The CDR3 runs to 15 residues. V was clipped by 5 bases and J by 1 base; unmatched bases: 2. Germline CDR1 reads SGHTA; CDR2 reads FQGNSA. As DNA, the CDR3 is TGTGCCAGCAGCGCGGGACTAGCGGGCCAAGAGACCCAGTACTTC. It yields the protein CASSAGLAGQETQYF.

As DNA, the CDR3 is TGCAGTGCTATCCGGGCCTCCAGGCTGGATACGCAGTATTTT. Its protein is CSAIRASRLDTQYF. The genes are TRBV20-1 and TRBJ2-3; D is unresolved. Germline lookup yields CDR1 DFQATT and CDR2 SNEGSKA (reference sequence). CDR3 length: 14 amino acids. Trimming removed 4 bases from V and 6 bases from J, with 17 bases in between.

This clonotype was counted a few times. The chain is built from TRBV4-3 and TRBJ2-2, with D possibly TRBD1 on 6 matching bases. Trimming took off 1 base at V and 3 bases at J, with 15 bases between the two ends. CDR1 and CDR2 from the germline V gene are LGHNA and YSLEER. CDR3 length: 17 residues. The DNA of the CDR3 is TGCGCCAGCAGCCAAGGGTTCAGGGGTCCGGACACCGGGGAGCTGTTTTTT. This encodes CASSQGFRGPDTGELFF.

The chain employs TRBV5-6 and TRBJ2-3, with TRBD1 identical over 8 bases. Germline CDR1 is SGHDT and CDR2 is YYEEEE. Trimming removed 0 bases from V and 3 bases from J; junction bases left unmatched: 9. The CDR3 has 17 residues. CDR3 coding DNA: TGTGCCAGCAGCTTGGTTCAGGGGGCAATTCGTACAGATACGCAGTATTTT. Translated: CASSLVQGAIRTDTQYF.

The genes are TRBV20-1 and TRBJ2-3; maybe TRBD1 (6 bases). Germline assignment: CDR1 DFQATT and CDR2 SNEGSKA (reference sequence). This CDR3 comprises 14 residues. Trimming shortened V by 5 bases and J by 1 base, and 13 bases separated the two germline ends. CDR3 residues: CSAPHGGGTDTQYF. The CDR3 DNA reads as TGCAGTGCTCCCCATGGGGGCGGCACAGATACGCAGTATTTT.

The genes are TRBV20-1 and TRBJ1-3, with D possibly TRBD1 on 6 matching bases. The germline V gene encodes CDR1 DFQATT and CDR2 SNEGSKA (reference sequence). Trimming stripped 4 bases from V and 0 bases from J, with 13 bases between. The CDR3 sequence is 15 residues long. The CDR3 loop reads CSAKQGHYSGNTIYF. CDR3 coding DNA: TGCAGTGCTAAGCAGGGACATTACTCTGGAAACACCATATATTTT.

Many counts were recorded for this clonotype. The genes are TRBV7-2 and TRBJ2-3; the D gene could be TRBD1 or TRBD2 (6 bases each). The V and J ends lost 0 bases and 5 bases respectively, with 9 bases between them. This CDR3 has 14 residues. Germline V lookup: CDR1 SGHTA, CDR2 FQGNSA. As DNA, the CDR3 is TGTGCCAGCAGCTTAGCCAGGGGAGGAGATACGCAGTATTTT. This codes for CASSLARGGDTQYF. Together with reference TRBV7-2 and TRBJ2-3, the CDR3 gives the full variable domain: GAGVSQSPSNKVTEKGKDVELRCDPISGHTALYWYRQSLGQGLEFLIYFQGNSAPDKSGLPSDRFSAERTGGSVSTLTIQRTQQEDSAVYLCASSLARGGDTQYFGPGTRLTVL.

The CDR3 spells CSVAARTGSTDTQYF. In DNA, the CDR3 is TGCAGCGTTGCGGCTCGGACTGGTAGCACAGATACGCAGTATTTT. The chain combines TRBV29-1 with TRBJ2-3; a possible D gene is TRBD2 (5 bases). Germline CDR1 reads SQVTM; CDR2 reads ANQGSEA. The CDR3 has 15 residues. V was trimmed by 4 bases and J by 0 bases, leaving 14 bases between them.

This clonotype showed up just a few times. V gene TRBV24-1 combines with J gene TRBJ2-1; D might be TRBD1 (6 bases). The CDR3 length is 15 residues. Germline CDR1 KGHDR, CDR2 SFDVKD. V was pared by 1 base and J by 5 bases, with 11 bases between. The CDR3 here is CATSDFRQGNNEQFF. The CDR3 DNA sequence: TGTGCCACCAGTGATTTTAGGCAGGGGAACAATGAGCAGTTCTTC.

This clonotype was detected a few times. The J gene is TRBJ2-1, the V gene TRBV7-2; 7 positions match TRBD1. Trimming cost V 1 base and J 8 bases; bases outside gene matches: 8. CDR3 length equals 15 residues. Germline lookup yields CDR1 SGHTA and CDR2 FQGNSA. CDR3 sequence reads: CASSLGQGGLDEQFF. The CDR3 DNA follows: TGTGCCAGCAGCTTAGGACAGGGTGGATTGGATGAGCAGTTCTTC.